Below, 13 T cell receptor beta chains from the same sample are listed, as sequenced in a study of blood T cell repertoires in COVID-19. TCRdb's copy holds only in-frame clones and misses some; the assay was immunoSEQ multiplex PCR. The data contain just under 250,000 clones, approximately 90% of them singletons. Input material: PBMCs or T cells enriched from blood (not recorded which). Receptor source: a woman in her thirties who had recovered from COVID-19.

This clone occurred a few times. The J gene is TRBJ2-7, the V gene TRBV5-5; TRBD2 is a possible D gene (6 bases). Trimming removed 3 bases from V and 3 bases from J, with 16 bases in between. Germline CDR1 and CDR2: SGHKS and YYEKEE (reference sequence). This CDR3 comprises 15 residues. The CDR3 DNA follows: TGTGCCAGCAGCTCCCACCGGGACTCCTTCTACGAGCAGTACTTC. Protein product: CASSSHRDSFYEQYF.

As DNA, the CDR3 is TGTGCCAGCAGTTTGTACCCGGCCTCCGGGGATAAGTACGAGCAGTACTTC. It codes for CASSLYPASGDKYEQYF. This chain joins TRBV28 and TRBJ2-7; TRBD2 is a possible D gene (5 bases). The CDR3 is 17 residues long. With 3 bases removed from V and 4 bases from J, the gap between germline ends came to 22 bases. CDR1 is MDHEN and CDR2 is SYDVKM in the germline V gene.

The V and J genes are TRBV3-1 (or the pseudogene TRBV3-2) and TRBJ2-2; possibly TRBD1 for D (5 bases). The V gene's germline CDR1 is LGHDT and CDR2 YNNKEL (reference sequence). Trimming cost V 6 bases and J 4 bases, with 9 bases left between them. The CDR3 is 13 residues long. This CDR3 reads CASRRRGTGELFF. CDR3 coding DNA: TGTGCCAGCAGAAGAAGGGGCACCGGGGAGCTGTTTTTT.

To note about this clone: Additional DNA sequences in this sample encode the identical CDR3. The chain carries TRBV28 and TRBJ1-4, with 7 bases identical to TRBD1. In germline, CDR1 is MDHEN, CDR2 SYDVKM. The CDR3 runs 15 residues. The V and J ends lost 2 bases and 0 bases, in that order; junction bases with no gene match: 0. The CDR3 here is CASSLQGATNEKLFF. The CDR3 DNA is TGTGCCAGCAGTTTACAGGGGGCAACTAATGAAAAACTGTTTTTT.

CDR3 nucleotides: TGTGCCGCAACACAGGGGGCGGATGGTGAAGCTTTCTTT. Its translation: CAATQGADGEAFF. This chain joins TRBV10-3 and TRBJ1-1; 9 bases fit TRBD1. The germline V gene has CDR1 ENHRY and CDR2 SYGVKD. The CDR3 is made up of 13 amino acids. V trimming: 11 bases; J trimming: 7 bases; junction bases outside the gene matches: 11.

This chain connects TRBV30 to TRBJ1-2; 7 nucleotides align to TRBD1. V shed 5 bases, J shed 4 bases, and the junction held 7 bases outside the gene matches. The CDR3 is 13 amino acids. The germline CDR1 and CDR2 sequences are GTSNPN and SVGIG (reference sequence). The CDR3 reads CAWARQGRYGYTF. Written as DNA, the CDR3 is TGTGCCTGGGCAAGACAGGGACGCTATGGCTACACCTTC.

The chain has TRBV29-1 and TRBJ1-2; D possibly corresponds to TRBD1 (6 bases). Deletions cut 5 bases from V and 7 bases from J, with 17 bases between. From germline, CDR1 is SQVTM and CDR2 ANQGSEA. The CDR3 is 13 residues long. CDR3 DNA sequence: TGCAGCGTTTCACAGGGAGGGGTGGGTGGCTACACCTTC. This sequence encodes CSVSQGGVGGYTF.

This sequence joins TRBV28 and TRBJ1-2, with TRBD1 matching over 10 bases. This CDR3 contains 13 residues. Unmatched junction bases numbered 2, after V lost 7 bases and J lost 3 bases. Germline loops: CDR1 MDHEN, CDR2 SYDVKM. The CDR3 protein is CASTGQGDYGYTF. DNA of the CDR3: TGTGCCAGCACCGGACAGGGGGACTATGGCTACACCTTC.

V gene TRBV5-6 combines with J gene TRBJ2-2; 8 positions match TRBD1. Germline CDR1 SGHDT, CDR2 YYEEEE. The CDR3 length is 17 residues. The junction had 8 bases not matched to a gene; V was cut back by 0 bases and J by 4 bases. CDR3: CASSLEVRTGSTGELFF. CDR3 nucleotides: TGTGCCAGCAGCTTGGAGGTCAGGACAGGGAGCACCGGGGAGCTGTTTTTT.

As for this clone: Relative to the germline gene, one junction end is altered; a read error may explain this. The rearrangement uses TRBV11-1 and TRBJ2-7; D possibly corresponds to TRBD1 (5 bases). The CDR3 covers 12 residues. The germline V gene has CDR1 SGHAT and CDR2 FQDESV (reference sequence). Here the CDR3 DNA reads TGTGCCAGCAGCTCCCACCCCACTGACAGCACCTTC. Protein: CASSSHPTDSTF.

CDR3 region: CASSYGPHTEAFF. The CDR3, as DNA: TGTGCCAGCAGTTACGGGCCTCACACTGAAGCTTTCTTT. This chain links TRBV6-5 with TRBJ1-1; the D is unclear. V dropped 2 bases and J dropped 3 bases, with 7 bases sitting between them. The CDR3 sequence is 13 residues long. Germline assignment: CDR1 MNHEY and CDR2 SVGAGI.

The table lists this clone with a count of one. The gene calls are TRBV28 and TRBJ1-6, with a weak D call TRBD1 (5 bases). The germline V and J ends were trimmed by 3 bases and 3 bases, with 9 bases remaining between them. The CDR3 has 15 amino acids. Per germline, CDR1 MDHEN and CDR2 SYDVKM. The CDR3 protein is CASSLADIYNSPLHF. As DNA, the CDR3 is TGTGCCAGCAGTTTGGCGGACATCTATAATTCACCCCTCCACTTT.

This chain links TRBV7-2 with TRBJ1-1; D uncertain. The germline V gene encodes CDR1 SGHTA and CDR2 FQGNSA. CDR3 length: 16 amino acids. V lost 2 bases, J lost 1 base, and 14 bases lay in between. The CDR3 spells CASSLSHNSRNTEAFF. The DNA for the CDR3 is TGTGCCAGCAGCTTAAGTCACAATTCTAGGAACACTGAAGCTTTCTTT.